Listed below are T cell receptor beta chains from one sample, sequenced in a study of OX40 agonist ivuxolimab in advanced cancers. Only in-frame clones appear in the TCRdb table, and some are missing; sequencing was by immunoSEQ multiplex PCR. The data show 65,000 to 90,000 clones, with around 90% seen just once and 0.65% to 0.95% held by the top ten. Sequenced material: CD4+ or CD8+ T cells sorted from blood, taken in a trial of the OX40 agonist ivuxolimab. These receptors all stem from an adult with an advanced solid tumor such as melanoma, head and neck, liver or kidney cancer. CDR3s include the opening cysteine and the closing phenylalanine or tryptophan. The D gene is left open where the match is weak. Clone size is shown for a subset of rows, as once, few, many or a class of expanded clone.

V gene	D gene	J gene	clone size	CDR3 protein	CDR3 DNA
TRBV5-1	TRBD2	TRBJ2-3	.	CASSLDLAGTTDTQYF	TGCGCCAGCAGCTTGGACCTAGCGGGAACCACAGATACGCAGTATTTT
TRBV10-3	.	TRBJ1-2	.	CAISEGRRTDGYTF	TGTGCCATCAGTGAGGGCAGACGGACTGATGGCTACACCTTC
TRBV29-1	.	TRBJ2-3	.	CSANLGAPDTQYF	TGCAGCGCCAACCTGGGGGCCCCAGATACGCAGTATTTT
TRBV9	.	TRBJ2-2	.	CASSVGGSGTGELFF	TGTGCCAGCAGCGTAGGTGGGAGTGGCACCGGGGAGCTGTTTTTT
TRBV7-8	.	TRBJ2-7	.	CASSTQQGREQYF	TGTGCCAGCAGCACGCAACAGGGCCGCGAGCAGTACTTC
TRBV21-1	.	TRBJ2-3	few	CASLRRCTDTQYF	TGTGCCAGCTTAAGGCGTTGCACAGATACGCAGTATTTT
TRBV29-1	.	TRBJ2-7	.	CSVEDGGYEQYF	TGCAGCGTTGAAGATGGGGGCTACGAGCAGTACTTC
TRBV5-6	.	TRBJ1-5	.	CASSFSDRTNQPQHF	TGTGCCAGCAGCTTTTCGGACAGAACTAATCAGCCCCAGCATTTT
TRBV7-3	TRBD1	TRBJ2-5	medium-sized	CASSLGTGQGETQYF	TGTGCCAGCAGCTTAGGGACAGGGCAGGGAGAGACCCAGTACTTC
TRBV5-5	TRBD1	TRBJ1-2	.	CASSRQDRGEGYTF	TGTGCCAGCAGCCGACAAGACAGGGGTGAAGGCTACACCTTC
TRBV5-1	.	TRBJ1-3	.	CASSLNPTVQRGNTIYF	TGCGCCAGCAGCTTGAATCCAACGGTACAGAGAGGAAACACCATATATTTT
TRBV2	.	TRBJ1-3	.	CASSVRGTGNTIYF	TGTGCCAGCAGTGTTAGGGGAACTGGAAACACCATATATTTT
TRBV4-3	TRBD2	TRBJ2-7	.	CASSQDYSEAGEQYF	TGCGCCAGCAGCCAAGATTATAGCGAAGCGGGGGAGCAGTACTTC
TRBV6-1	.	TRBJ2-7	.	CASRLGDGLSYEQYF	TGTGCCAGCAGACTAGGGGACGGCCTCTCCTACGAGCAGTACTTC
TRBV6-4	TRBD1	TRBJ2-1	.	CASSFDRDSYNEQFF	TGTGCCAGCAGTTTCGACAGGGACAGCTACAATGAGCAGTTCTTC
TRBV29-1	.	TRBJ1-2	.	CSVSGQGNGYTF	TGCAGCGTTTCCGGCCAGGGCAATGGCTACACCTTC
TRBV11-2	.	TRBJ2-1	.	CASSLETKQFF	TGTGCCAGCAGCTTAGAGACAAAGCAGTTCTTC
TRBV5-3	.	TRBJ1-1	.	CARSLREMEAFF	TGTGCCAGAAGCTTGAGGGAGATGGAAGCTTTCTTT
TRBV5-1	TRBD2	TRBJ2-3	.	CASSLGLALTDTQYF	TGCGCCAGCAGCTTAGGACTAGCCCTCACAGATACGCAGTATTTT
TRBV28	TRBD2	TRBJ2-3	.	CASRAGGSTDTQYF	TGTGCCAGCAGAGCGGGAGGCAGCACAGATACGCAGTATTTT
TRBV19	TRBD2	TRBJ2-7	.	CASSRLAGVWEQYF	TGTGCCAGTAGCCGACTAGCGGGAGTTTGGGAGCAGTACTTC
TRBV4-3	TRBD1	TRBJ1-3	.	CASSRTGGSGNTIYF	TGCGCCAGCAGCCGGACAGGGGGCTCTGGAAACACCATATATTTT
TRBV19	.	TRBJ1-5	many	CASSISHSKGRQPQHF	TGTGCCAGTAGTATATCTCATTCAAAGGGACGCCAGCCCCAGCATTTT
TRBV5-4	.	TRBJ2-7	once	CASSLAGVSYEQYF	TGTGCCAGCAGCTTGGCCGGAGTCTCCTACGAGCAGTACTTC
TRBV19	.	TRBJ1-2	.	CASSTIQGSYGYTF	TGTGCCAGTAGTACCATACAGGGATCGTATGGCTACACCTTC
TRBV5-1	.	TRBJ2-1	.	CASSLAGQGEEQFF	TGCGCCAGCAGCTTGGCCGGGCAGGGAGAAGAGCAGTTCTTC
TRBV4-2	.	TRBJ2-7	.	CASSQDKGRGGSPGEQYF	TGTGCCAGCAGCCAAGATAAGGGTAGGGGCGGGTCCCCGGGAGAGCAGTACTTC
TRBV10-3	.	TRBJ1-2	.	CATNTGYGYTF	TGTGCCACTAACACTGGCTATGGCTACACCTTC
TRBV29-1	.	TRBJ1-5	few	CSVSLREGNQPQHF	TGCAGCGTTTCACTCAGGGAGGGCAATCAGCCCCAGCATTTT
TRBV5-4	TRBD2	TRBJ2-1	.	CASSLPSGIGNEQFF	TGTGCCAGCAGCTTGCCTAGCGGGATTGGGAATGAGCAGTTCTTC
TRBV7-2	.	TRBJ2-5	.	CASSLAQGGGVETQYF	TGTGCCAGCAGCTTAGCCCAAGGAGGGGGCGTAGAGACCCAGTACTTC
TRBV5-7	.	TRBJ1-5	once	CASSLGRNQPQHF	TGTGCCAGCAGCTTGGGCAGAAATCAGCCCCAGCATTTT
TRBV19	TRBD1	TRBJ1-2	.	CASSIGTARGYGYTF	TGTGCCAGTAGTATTGGGACAGCGAGGGGCTATGGCTACACCTTC
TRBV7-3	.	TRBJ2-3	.	CASSSPGRTTDTQYF	TGTGCCAGCAGCTCGCCTGGGCGTACTACAGATACGCAGTATTTT
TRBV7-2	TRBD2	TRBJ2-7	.	CASSSLAGSYEQYF	TGTGCCAGCAGCTCACTAGCGGGATCTTACGAGCAGTACTTC
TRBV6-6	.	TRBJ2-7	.	CASSYSWRYEQYF	TGTGCCAGCAGTTACTCGTGGCGGTACGAGCAGTACTTC
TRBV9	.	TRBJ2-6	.	CASSSQESGANVLTF	TGTGCCAGCAGCTCCCAGGAATCTGGGGCCAACGTCCTGACTTTC
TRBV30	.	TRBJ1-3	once	CAWSVDAGILSGNTIYF	TGTGCCTGGAGTGTAGACGCAGGGATATTGAGTGGAAACACCATATATTTT
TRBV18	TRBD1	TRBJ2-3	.	CASSPTGGRDTQYF	TGTGCCAGCTCACCAACAGGGGGCAGAGATACGCAGTATTTT
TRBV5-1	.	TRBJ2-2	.	CASSLDANTGELFF	TGCGCCAGCAGCTTGGACGCGAACACCGGGGAGCTGTTTTTT
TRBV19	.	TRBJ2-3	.	CASSIRWGTDTQYF	TGTGCCAGTAGTATTAGGTGGGGCACAGATACGCAGTATTTT
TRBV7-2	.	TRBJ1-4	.	CASTRPGEYNEKLFF	TGTGCCAGCACCCGCCCGGGGGAGTATAATGAAAAACTGTTTTTT
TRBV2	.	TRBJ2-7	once	CASSRDMGNYEQYF	TGTGCCAGCAGTCGGGACATGGGGAACTACGAGCAGTACTTC
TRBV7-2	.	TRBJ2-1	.	CASSLLLASPFF	TGTGCCAGCAGCTTATTACTAGCTAGTCCGTTCTTC
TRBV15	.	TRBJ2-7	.	CATKYRDEQYF	TGTGCCACCAAGTACAGGGACGAGCAGTACTTC
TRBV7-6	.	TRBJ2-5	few	CASSFARSRGETQYF	TGTGCCAGCAGCTTTGCCCGAAGTAGGGGGGAGACCCAGTACTTC